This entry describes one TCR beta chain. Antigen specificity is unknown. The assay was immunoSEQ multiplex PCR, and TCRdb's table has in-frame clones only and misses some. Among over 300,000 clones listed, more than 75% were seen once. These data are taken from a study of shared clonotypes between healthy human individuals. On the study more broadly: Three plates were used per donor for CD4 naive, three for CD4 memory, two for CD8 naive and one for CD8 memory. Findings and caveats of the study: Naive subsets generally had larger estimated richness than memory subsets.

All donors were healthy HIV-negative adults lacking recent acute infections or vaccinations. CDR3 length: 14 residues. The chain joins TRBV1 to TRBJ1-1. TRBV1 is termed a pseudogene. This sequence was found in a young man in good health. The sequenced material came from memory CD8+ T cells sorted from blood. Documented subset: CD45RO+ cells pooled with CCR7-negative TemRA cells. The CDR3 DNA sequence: TGCACCAGCAGCCAAGATCTTGGGGTGGGTGAAGCTTTCTTT. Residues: CTSSQDLGVGEAFF.